This record concerns one TCR beta chain sequence. Germline V gene lookup returns CDR1 SGHAT and CDR2 FQNNGV. The CDR3 runs 14 residues. With 10 bases clipped from V and 2 bases from J, the junction kept 6 bases outside the gene matches. Per the study methods: Using reference gene primer amplification, nucleated cell counts were estimated. The data were produced by immunoSEQ multiplex PCR, yet TCRdb's version contains in-frame clones alone and is incomplete. Clone size and the V and J calls come from that table; the DNA yielded D and trimming. The table includes approximately 150,000 clones, roughly 87% detected once. The data stem from a study of blood T cell repertoires in COVID-19. At the level of the study: The study drew acute and convalescent COVID-19 samples from the United States, Italy and Spain. T cells, B-cell-depleted T cells, or PBMCs provided the cDNA or gDNA that served as material.

The chain has TRBV11-2 and TRBJ2-1; 9 bases are a match to TRBD2. The material sequenced was peripheral blood. The sequence derives from a human donor in a cohort sampled during active COVID-19. The CDR3 loop is CAIQERGAYNEQFF. The CDR3, as DNA: TGTGCCATTCAAGAGCGGGGGGCCTACAATGAGCAGTTCTTC.